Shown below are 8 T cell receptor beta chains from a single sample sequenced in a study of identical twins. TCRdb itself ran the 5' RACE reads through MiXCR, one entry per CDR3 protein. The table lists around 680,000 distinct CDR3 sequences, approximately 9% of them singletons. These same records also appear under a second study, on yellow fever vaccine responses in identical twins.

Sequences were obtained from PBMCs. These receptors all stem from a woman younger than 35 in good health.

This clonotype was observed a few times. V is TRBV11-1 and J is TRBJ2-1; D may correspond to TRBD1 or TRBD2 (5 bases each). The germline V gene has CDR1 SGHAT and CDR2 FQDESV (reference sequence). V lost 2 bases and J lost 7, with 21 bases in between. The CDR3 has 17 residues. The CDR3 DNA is TGTGCCAGCAGCTTAACGGTTAACGGGGCTCATGGAAATGAGCAGTTCTTC. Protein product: CASSLTVNGAHGNEQFF.

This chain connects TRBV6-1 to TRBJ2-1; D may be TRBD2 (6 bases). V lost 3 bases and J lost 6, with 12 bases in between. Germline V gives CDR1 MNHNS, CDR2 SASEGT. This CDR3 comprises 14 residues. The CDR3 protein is CASSDGLGLNEQFF. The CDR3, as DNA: TGTGCCAGCAGTGACGGACTGGGACTCAATGAGCAGTTCTTC.

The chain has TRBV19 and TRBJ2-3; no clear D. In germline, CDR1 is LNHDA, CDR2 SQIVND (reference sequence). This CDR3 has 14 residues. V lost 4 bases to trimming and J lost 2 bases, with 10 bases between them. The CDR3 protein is CASSSLGFTDTQYF. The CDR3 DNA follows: TGTGCCAGTAGTAGTCTGGGGTTCACAGATACGCAGTATTTT.

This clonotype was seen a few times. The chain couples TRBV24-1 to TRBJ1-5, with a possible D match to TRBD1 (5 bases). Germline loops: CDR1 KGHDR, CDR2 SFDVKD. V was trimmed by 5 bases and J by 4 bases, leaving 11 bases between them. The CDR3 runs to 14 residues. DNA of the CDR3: TGTGCCACCAGTGGGATCGGGGGTAATCAGCCCCAGCATTTT. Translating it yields CATSGIGGNQPQHF.

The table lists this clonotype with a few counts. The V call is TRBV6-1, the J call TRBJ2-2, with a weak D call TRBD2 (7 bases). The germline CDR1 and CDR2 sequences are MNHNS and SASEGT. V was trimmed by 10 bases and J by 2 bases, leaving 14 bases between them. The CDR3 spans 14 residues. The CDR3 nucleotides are TGTGCCATCCGGGGGGACACTAACACCGGGGAGCTGTTTTTT. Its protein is CAIRGDTNTGELFF.

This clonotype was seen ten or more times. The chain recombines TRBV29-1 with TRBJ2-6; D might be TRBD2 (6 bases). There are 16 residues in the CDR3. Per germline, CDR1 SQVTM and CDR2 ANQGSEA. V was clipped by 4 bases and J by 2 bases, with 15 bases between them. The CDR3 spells CSVVGSGGTGANVLTF. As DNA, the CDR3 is TGCAGCGTTGTGGGCAGTGGAGGGACTGGGGCCAACGTCCTGACTTTC.

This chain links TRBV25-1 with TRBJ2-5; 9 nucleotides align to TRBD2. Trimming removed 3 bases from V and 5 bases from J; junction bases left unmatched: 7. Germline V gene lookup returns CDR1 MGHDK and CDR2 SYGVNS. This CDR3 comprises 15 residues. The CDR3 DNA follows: TGTGCCAGCAGTGAGCCTAGCGGGACGCCGGAGACCCAGTACTTC. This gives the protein CASSEPSGTPETQYF.

The CDR3 region is CASSTSGYYNEQFF. CDR3 sequence (DNA): TGTGCCAGCAGCACTAGCGGATACTACAATGAGCAGTTCTTC. The chain links TRBV7-9 to TRBJ2-1; 8 positions agree with TRBD2. CDR1 SEHNR and CDR2 FQNEAQ come from the germline V gene (reference sequence). The trim removed 5 bases at V and 3 bases at J, leaving 3 bases unmatched. The CDR3 is made up of 14 amino acids.